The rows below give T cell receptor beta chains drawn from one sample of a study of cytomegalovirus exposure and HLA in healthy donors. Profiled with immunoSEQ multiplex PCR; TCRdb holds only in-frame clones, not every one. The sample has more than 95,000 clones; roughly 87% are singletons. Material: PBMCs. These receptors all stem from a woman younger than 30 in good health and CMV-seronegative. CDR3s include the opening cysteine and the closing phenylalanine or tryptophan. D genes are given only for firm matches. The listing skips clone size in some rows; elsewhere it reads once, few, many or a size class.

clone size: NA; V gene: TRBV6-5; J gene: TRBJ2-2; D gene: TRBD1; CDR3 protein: CASSYYWDRNTGELFF; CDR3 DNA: TGTGCCAGCAGTTACTATTGGGACAGGAACACCGGGGAGCTGTTTTTT
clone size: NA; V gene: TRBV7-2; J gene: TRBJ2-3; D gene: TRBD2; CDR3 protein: CASSLASGVTDTQYF; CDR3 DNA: TGTGCCAGCAGCTTAGCTAGCGGGGTCACAGATACGCAGTATTTT
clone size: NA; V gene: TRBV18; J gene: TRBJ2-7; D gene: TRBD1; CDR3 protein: CASSPPTGGGYEQYF; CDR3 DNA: TGTGCCAGCTCACCTCCTACAGGGGGCGGCTACGAGCAGTACTTC
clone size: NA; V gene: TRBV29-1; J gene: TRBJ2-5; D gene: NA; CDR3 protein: CSVGSGQETQYF; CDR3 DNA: TGCAGCGTTGGGTCAGGACAAGAGACCCAGTACTTC
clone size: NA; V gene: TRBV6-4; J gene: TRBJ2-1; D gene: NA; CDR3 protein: CASSDQGINEQFF; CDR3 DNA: TGTGCCAGCAGTGACCAGGGCATCAATGAGCAGTTCTTC
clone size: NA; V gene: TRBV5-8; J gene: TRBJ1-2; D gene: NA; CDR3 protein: CASSLNRNGYGYTF; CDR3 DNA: TGTGCCAGCAGCTTGAACAGAAATGGCTATGGCTACACCTTC
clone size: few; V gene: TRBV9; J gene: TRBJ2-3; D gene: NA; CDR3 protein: CASSVGLSNTDTQYF; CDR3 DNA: TGTGCCAGCAGCGTAGGACTATCCAACACAGATACGCAGTATTTT
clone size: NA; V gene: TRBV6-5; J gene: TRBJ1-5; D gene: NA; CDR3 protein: CASSYKSGQPQHF; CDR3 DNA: TGTGCCAGCAGTTACAAGTCGGGTCAGCCCCAGCATTTT
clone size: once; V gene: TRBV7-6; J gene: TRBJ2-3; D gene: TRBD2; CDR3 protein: CASRPGGLSTDTQYF; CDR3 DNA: TGTGCCAGCAGACCGGGGGGGTTAAGCACAGATACGCAGTATTTT
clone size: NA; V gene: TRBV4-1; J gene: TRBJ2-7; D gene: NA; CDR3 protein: CASSQTPLHYEQYF; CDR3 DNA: TGCGCCAGCAGCCAAACTCCCCTCCACTACGAGCAGTACTTC
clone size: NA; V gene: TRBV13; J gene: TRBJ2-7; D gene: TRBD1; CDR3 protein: CASSFIGTGLHEQYF; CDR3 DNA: TGTGCCAGCAGCTTCATCGGGACAGGGCTCCACGAGCAGTACTTC
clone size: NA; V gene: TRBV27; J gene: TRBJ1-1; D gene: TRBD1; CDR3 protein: CASSLDMNFGQGAFNEAFF; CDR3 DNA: TGTGCCAGCAGTTTGGATATGAATTTCGGACAGGGGGCATTTAATGAAGCTTTCTTT
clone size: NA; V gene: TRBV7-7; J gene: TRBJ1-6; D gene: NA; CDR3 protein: CASSSGRANSPLHF; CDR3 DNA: TGTGCCAGCAGCTCGGGGAGGGCTAATTCACCCCTCCACTTT
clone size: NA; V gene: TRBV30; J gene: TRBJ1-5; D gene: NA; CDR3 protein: CAWNHHLEQPQHF; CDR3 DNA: TGTGCCTGGAATCACCACCTAGAGCAGCCCCAGCATTTT
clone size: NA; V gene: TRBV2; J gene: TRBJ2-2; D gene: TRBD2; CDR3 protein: CASGGGYGELFF; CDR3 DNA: TGTGCCAGCGGCGGGGGGTACGGGGAGCTGTTTTTT
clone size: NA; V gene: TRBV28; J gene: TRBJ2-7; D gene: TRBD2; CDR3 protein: CASSFSTSGRIYEQYF; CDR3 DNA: TGTGCCAGCAGTTTCTCTACTAGCGGGAGGATTTACGAGCAGTACTTC
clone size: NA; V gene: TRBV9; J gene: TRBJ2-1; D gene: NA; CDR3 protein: CASSVEPTPSYNEQFF; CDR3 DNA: TGTGCCAGCAGCGTAGAACCAACTCCCTCCTACAATGAGCAGTTCTTC